This T cell receptor beta chain was profiled in a study of blood T cell repertoires in COVID-19. Study-wide background: Acute and convalescent COVID-19 specimens originated in the United States, Italy and Spain. From T cells, B-cell-depleted T cells, or PBMCs came the material, which was cDNA or gDNA.

This clone was counted between two and nine times. Here immunoSEQ multiplex PCR was the method, and the copy in TCRdb shows in-frame clones only, minus some. The table lists under 60,000 clones, approximately 88% of them singletons. V was clipped by 3 bases and J by 7 bases, with 16 bases between them. The length of the CDR3 is 15 residues. Germline loops: CDR1 SGDLS, CDR2 YYNGEE. It was during active infection that Seattle patients were enrolled and then longitudinally followed. This TCR derives from a man aged 30 to 45 with COVID-19, enrolled during active disease. The sample comprised peripheral blood. V and J are TRBV9 and TRBJ2-2, with a tentative D call TRBD2 (5 bases). The CDR3 DNA reads TGTGCCAGCAGCGCATTGGGAGCGGCGGACGGGGAGCTGTTTTTT. Translation: CASSALGAADGELFF. The variable domain in full, completed from reference TRBV9 and TRBJ2-2, reads DSGVTQTPKHLITATGQRVTLRCSPRSGDLSVYWYQQSLDQGLQFLIQYYNGEERAKGNILERFSAQQFPDLHSELNLSSLELGDSALYFCASSALGAADGELFFGEGSRLTVL.